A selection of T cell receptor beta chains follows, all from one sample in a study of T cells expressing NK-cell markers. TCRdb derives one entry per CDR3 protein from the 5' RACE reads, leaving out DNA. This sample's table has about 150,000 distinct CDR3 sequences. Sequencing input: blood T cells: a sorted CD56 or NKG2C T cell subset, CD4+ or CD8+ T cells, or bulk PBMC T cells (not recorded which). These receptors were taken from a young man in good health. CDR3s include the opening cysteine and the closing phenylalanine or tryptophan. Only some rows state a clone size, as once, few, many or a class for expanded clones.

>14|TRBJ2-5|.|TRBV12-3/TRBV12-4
CASRDRGIGETQYF
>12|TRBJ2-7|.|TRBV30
CAWSGTGIEQYF
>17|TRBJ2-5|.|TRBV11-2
CASSLDGPGYTKETQYF
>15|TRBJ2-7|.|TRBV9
CASSVALEGTYEQYF
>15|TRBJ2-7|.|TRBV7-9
CASSEGLAETYEQYF
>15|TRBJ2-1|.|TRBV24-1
CATSDPGTGKNEQFF
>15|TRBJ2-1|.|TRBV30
CAWTPLAGGYNEQFF
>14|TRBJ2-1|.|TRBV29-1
CSVDCREPYNEQFF
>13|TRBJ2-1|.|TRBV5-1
CASQNLRFDEQFF
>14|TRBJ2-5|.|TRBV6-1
CASSHQDSQETQYF
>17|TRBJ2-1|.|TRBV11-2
CASSLVTGPSSYNEQFF
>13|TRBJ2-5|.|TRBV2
CARMSADQETQYF
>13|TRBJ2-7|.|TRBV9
CASSADRDNEQYF
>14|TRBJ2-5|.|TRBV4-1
CASTGQGAYETQYF
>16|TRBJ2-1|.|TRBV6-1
CASSPNRVISYNEQFF
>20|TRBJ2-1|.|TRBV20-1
CSARDLEPLSSGPPYNEQFF
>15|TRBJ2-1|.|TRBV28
CASRLLGQANNEQFF
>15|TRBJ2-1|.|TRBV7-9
CASKLPQTDYNEQFF
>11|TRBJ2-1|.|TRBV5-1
CASRITNEQFF
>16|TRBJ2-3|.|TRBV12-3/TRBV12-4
CASSLLAGGPTDTQYF
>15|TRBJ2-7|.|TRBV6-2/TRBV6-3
CASRSFRDSSYEQYF
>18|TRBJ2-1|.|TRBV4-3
CASSQVGTSGRYYNEQFF
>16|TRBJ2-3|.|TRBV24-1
CATSDFSPVETDTQYF
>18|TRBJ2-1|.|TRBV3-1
CASSQDSSGGGLYNEQFF
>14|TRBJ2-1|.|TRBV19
CASSVWDFNNEQFF
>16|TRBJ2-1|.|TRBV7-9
CASSFPGTGVDNEQFF
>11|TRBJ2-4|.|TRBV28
CASSPGSIQYF
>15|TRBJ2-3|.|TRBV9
CASSVEAGNTDTQYF
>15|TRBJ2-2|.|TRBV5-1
CASSLYLENTGELFF
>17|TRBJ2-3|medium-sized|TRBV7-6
CASSQGGGGKSTDTQYF
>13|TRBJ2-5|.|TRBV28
CASSWTGSKTQYF
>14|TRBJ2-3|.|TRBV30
CAWILAGGGDTQYF
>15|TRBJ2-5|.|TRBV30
CAWSMIKEGRETQYF